Listed below are T cell receptor beta chains from one sample, sequenced in a study of T cells in Graves' hyperthyroidism and ophthalmopathy. MiXCR, run by TCRdb on the multiplex PCR reads, gives a single entry per CDR3 protein. The sample shows nearly 750,000 distinct CDR3 sequences, 30% to 40% of them seen only once. Specimen: blood. These receptors all stem from a woman in her thirties or forties with Graves' hyperthyroidism. Both conserved end residues are part of each CDR3. A D gene is named only where the DNA matches it firmly. Clone size is stated in some rows and not others, as once, few, many or a class when expanded.

CDR3 DNA | CDR3 protein | V gene | D gene | clone size | J gene
TGTGCCAGCCCGCGGGAGGCTCGTACCGGGGAGCTGTTTTTT | CASPREARTGELFF | TRBV25-1 | TRBD2 | NA | TRBJ2-2
TGTGCCAGTAGTATTGGTCAGGGCGGTGTGCCCCAGCATTTT | CASSIGQGGVPQHF | TRBV19 | NA | many | TRBJ1-5
TGTGCCATCAGTGAGTTGGAGGGGGACGGGGAGCTGTTTTTT | CAISELEGDGELFF | TRBV10-3 | NA | NA | TRBJ2-2
TGTGCCAGCAGCATTACAGGGTCGGGCGGTGAAAAACTGTTTTTT | CASSITGSGGEKLFF | TRBV9 | NA | NA | TRBJ1-4
TGTGCCAGCAGCGTAGGCCAGGGACCCTCTAATTCACCCCTCCACTTT | CASSVGQGPSNSPLHF | TRBV9 | NA | many | TRBJ1-6
TGTGCTAGTGGTTTGGTACTAGGGCCTAACACTGAAGCTTTCTTT | CASGLVLGPNTEAFF | TRBV12-5 | NA | NA | TRBJ1-1
TGTGCCAGCACCGAAATAGTGACTCTGTCTGAAGCTTTCTTT | CASTEIVTLSEAFF | TRBV12-3/TRBV12-4 | NA | NA | TRBJ1-1
TGTGCCAGCAGTCGGAACTCCGACCTTACAGGGGGTTATGGCTACACCTTC | CASSRNSDLTGGYGYTF | TRBV6-6 | TRBD1 | NA | TRBJ1-2
TGTGCCAGCAGCTTATTCAGGGGCTACAATGAGCAGTTCTTC | CASSLFRGYNEQFF | TRBV7-9 | NA | NA | TRBJ2-1
TGCAATACTCCAGAGGAGAGCTCCTATAATTCACCCCTCCACTTT | CNTPEESSYNSPLHF | TRBV20-1 | NA | few | TRBJ1-6
TGTGCCAGCAGCCGTAACTTCGGGACAGGTCATATTAAGGACACCATATATTTT | CASSRNFGTGHIKDTIYF | TRBV7-9 | TRBD1 | few | TRBJ1-3
TGTGCCAGTGAGCCCCTGCCGGGACAGGGGGCTGGTACTGAAGCTTTCTTT | CASEPLPGQGAGTEAFF | TRBV19 | TRBD1 | NA | TRBJ1-1
TGCAGTGCCGATAGCGGAGACACCGAGCATTTT | CSADSGDTEHF | TRBV20-1 | NA | once | TRBJ1-5
TGCAGCGTTCAAGCGCCGAGCTCCTACGAGCAGTACTTC | CSVQAPSSYEQYF | TRBV29-1 | NA | many | TRBJ2-7
TGCGCCAGCAGCCAAGTCGGAGCGGGGGGTAGAGAGACCCAGTACTTC | CASSQVGAGGRETQYF | TRBV4-1 | TRBD2 | NA | TRBJ2-5
TGTGCCACCGGGCCTGCGGGGGCCTTCACTGAAGCTTTCTTT | CATGPAGAFTEAFF | TRBV10-3 | NA | NA | TRBJ1-1
TGTGCCATCAGTGAGAAAGGGGACGGGGAGCTGTTTTTT | CAISEKGDGELFF | TRBV10-3 | NA | NA | TRBJ2-2
TGTGCCAGCAGCCAAGAGCAGTACCGGGGTTACGAGCAGTACTTC | CASSQEQYRGYEQYF | TRBV7-9 | NA | few | TRBJ2-7
TGTGCCACCAGCAGAGGCTCCGGGACTTACATCTCTGGGGCCAACGTCCTGACTTTC | CATSRGSGTYISGANVLTF | TRBV15 | NA | many | TRBJ2-6
TGCGCCAGCAGTGAGGGGGCAGGACAGAGGTCACCCCTCCACTTT | CASSEGAGQRSPLHF | TRBV10-2 | NA | many | TRBJ1-6
TGCGCCAGCAGGACAGGGCAGAGCTCTGGAAACACCATATATTTT | CASRTGQSSGNTIYF | TRBV5-1 | TRBD1 | many | TRBJ1-3
TGTGCCAGCAGTTTGGGACAGGGATCGCATGGCTACACCTTC | CASSLGQGSHGYTF | TRBV12-3/TRBV12-4 | TRBD1 | many | TRBJ1-2
TGTGCCAGCAGCGTATGGGCCAGGGCCACTGAAGCTTTCTTT | CASSVWARATEAFF | TRBV9 | NA | NA | TRBJ1-1
TGTGCCAGCAGCTTAACCCGCCAAGAGACCCAGTACTTC | CASSLTRQETQYF | TRBV7-2 | NA | many | TRBJ2-5
TGTGCCAGCAGCAGAGTGGGAGGCAATCAGCCCCAGCATTTT | CASSRVGGNQPQHF | TRBV7-9 | NA | many | TRBJ1-5
TGTGCCAGCTCACCGGAGGGTGGCACTGGAAACACCATATATTTT | CASSPEGGTGNTIYF | TRBV10-1 | NA | few | TRBJ1-3
TGTGCTAGTGGTTTGGTACGCAGGGGGGACTATGGCTACACCTTC | CASGLVRRGDYGYTF | TRBV12-5 | TRBD1 | few | TRBJ1-2
TGCGCCAGCAGCCAGTTCTCCGGGACAGGGGGCAGGGAGACCCAGTACTTC | CASSQFSGTGGRETQYF | TRBV7-8 | TRBD1 | NA | TRBJ2-5
TGTGCCAGCAGACGCGACAGGGCGAGCTACGAGCAGTACTTC | CASRRDRASYEQYF | TRBV2 | TRBD1 | few | TRBJ2-7
TGTGCCAGCAGCTTAAAGGATGGCGGGGAGCTGTTTTTT | CASSLKDGGELFF | TRBV7-9 | NA | NA | TRBJ2-2
TGTGCCAGCAGCGGAAGAAGACTCGGGCAAGAGACCCAGTACTTC | CASSGRRLGQETQYF | TRBV11-1 | NA | many | TRBJ2-5
TGTGCCAGCGGCCGGAAGGTCTGGCCGCCCAACGTCCTGACTTTC | CASGRKVWPPNVLTF | TRBV2 | NA | few | TRBJ2-6
TGCGCCAGCAGCCAAGTTCAATCGGGGACAGGGTTCTACGAGCAGTACTTC | CASSQVQSGTGFYEQYF | TRBV4-1 | TRBD1 | NA | TRBJ2-7
TGTGCCAGCAGCGGCGGACAGGGAGGATATAATGAAAAACTGTTTTTT | CASSGGQGGYNEKLFF | TRBV9 | TRBD1 | few | TRBJ1-4
TGCAGTGCACCGATCCGTGTAGCGGGAGATGAGCAGTTCTTC | CSAPIRVAGDEQFF | TRBV20-1 | TRBD2 | NA | TRBJ2-1
TGCAGTGCTAGAGAACAGGGTAATTCACCCCTCCACTTT | CSAREQGNSPLHF | TRBV20-1 | NA | many | TRBJ1-6
TGTGCCAGCACCGACGGACCGGAGAGGCTCTTT | CASTDGPERLF | TRBV7-2 | NA | many | TRBJ1-1
TGTGCCAGCAGTTCAGGACAGGGGAACACCTTC | CASSSGQGNTF | TRBV6-2/TRBV6-3 | TRBD1 | many | TRBJ1-2